This T cell receptor (beta chain) came from a study of cytomegalovirus exposure and HLA in healthy donors. General study findings and limits: According to reports, the classifier identified cytomegalovirus status with high specificity and sensitivity. There were reportedly fewer N-insertions in an Asian-associated ancestry cluster than the approximately 670-donor mean, in a later analysis.

A note on this clone: Its antigen is still unknown.

In nominal health when sampled, donors likely had unrecorded immune exposures nonetheless. In the PCR, 60 Vbeta and 13 Jbeta primers were used. The table came from immunoSEQ multiplex PCR; TCRdb's copy has only in-frame clones and leaves some out. The sample contains about 120,000 clones, about four fifths of which appear only once. The source material was PBMCs. The clonotype comes from a woman aged 18-35 years in good health and CMV-seronegative.

The CDR3 bases are TGCGCCAGCTCCTCGGGACAGGCGAACACTGAAGCTTTCTTT. As protein: CASSSGQANTEAFF. The V and J genes are TRBV5-1 and TRBJ1-1; 8 positions agree with TRBD1. The length of the CDR3 is 14 residues. The J segment lost 1 base and the V segment lost 7 bases, leaving 6 bases of the junction unmatched. The germline CDR1 and CDR2 sequences are SGHRS and YFSETQ.